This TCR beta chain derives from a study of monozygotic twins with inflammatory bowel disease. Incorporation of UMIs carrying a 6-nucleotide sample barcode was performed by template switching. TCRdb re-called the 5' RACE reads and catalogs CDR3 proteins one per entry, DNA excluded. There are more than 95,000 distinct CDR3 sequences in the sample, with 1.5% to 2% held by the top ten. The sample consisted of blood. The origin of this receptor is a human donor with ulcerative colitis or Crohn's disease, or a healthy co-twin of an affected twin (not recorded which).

The CDR3: CSAGDRNYGYTF. The chain couples TRBV29-1 to TRBJ1-2; TCRdb indicates TRBD1, and absent DNA this call remains unverified. Germline CDR1 SQVTM, CDR2 ANQGSEA. This CDR3 is 12 amino acids long. Together with reference TRBV29-1 and TRBJ1-2, the CDR3 gives the full variable domain: SAVISQKPSRDICQRGTSLTIQCQVDSQVTMMFWYRQQPGQSLTLIATANQGSEATYESGFVIDKFPISRPNLTFSTLTVSNMSPEDSSIYLCSAGDRNYGYTFGSGTRLTVV.